This T cell receptor (beta chain) derives from a study of T cells in narcolepsy. About the study: Enrolled donors included narcolepsy type 1 or type 2 patients and healthy controls.

This clone has just one count. The protocol was immunoSEQ multiplex PCR, while the TCRdb copy is restricted to in-frame clones and leaves out a portion. The sample includes tens of thousands of clones, around 90% of them seen just once. The sequencing input was CD45RA- memory CD4+ T cells from PBMCs. The source is a human donor with narcolepsy.

The CDR3 protein is CASSPEGQTSFFNEKLFF. DNA of the CDR3: TGCGCCAGCAGCCCGGAGGGACAGACCTCTTTTTTTAATGAAAAACTGTTTTTT. This sequence joins TRBV5-1 and TRBJ1-4; the match to TRBD1 covers 7 bases. J gave up 4 bases and V 4 bases, and 16 bases lay outside the gene matches. Germline lookup yields CDR1 SGHRS and CDR2 YFSETQ. CDR3 size: 18 residues. The full variable domain, in which reference TRBV5-1 and TRBJ1-4 provide the parts outside the CDR3, is KAGVTQTPRYLIKTRGQQVTLSCSPISGHRSVSWYQQTPGQGLQFLFEYFSETQRNKGNFPGRFSGRQFSNSRSEMNVSTLELGDSALYLCASSPEGQTSFFNEKLFFGSGTQLSVL.